Reported below is one T cell receptor beta chain. Its specific antigen is unknown. One base away there is no much larger clone; base qualities are not given. The donors were healthy, HIV-negative adults who had no recently reported acute infections or vaccinations. All donors were Caucasian adults living in Nashville, Tennessee, USA. CD4+ T cells were enriched by magnetic negative selection, after which naive cells were positively selected on CD45RA and the negative fraction was taken as the memory subset. After blood collection by leukapheresis, PBMCs were isolated using Ficoll-Histopaque density gradient centrifugation and then cryopreserved in the vapor phase of liquid nitrogen. Analytical flow cytometry was used to check the purity and quantity of each magnetically sorted T cell population. Each sorted fraction had its genomic DNA isolated and then quantified by UV absorbance on a Nanodrop 2000c.

Counted from cysteine to phenylalanine, this CDR3 has 16 amino acids. CDR3 DNA only is kept here, 48 bases in frame from base 1. The germline V gene encodes CDR1 SGHTA and CDR2 FQGTGA. Trimming accounts for 0 bases at V and 7 bases at J, while the number of junction bases matched to no gene is 8. Using the deep immunoSEQ assay, multiplex PCR amplified TCR CDR3 regions from genomic DNA. Genomic DNA extracted from each cell subset was distributed evenly over all wells of several immunoSEQ 96-well plates, and each plate served as one replicate. For sorted subsets, around 200 ng genomic DNA, equal to 25,000 to 35,000 T cell genomes, was loaded into each replicate PCR. The purified libraries were quantified using a Qubit 3.0 fluorometer, sized with a Bioanalyzer 2100, and then quantified again using the KAPA Library Quantification kit. Every immunoSEQ 96-well plate was sequenced on a dedicated single-read 150-cycle Illumina NextSeq 550 flow cell. Processing in the source paper ran as follows. Because the immunoSEQ output held only junctional sequences and lacked quality scores, the filtering could not match the filtering applied to full-length reads. To assign V/J genes and CDR3, sequences were annotated against IMGT germline references using PyIR, a Python wrapper for IgBLAST v1.9. Reads were filtered out if the reads had weak V/J assignments (E-value above 1e-6), no CDR3, stop codons, out-of-frame junctions, or ambiguous translated residues. V3J clonotypes were defined by identical inferred V gene, J gene, and CDR3 amino acid sequence. Percentage overlap between repertoires was computed as shared unique clonotypes divided by the size of the smaller repertoire. Three approaches were used to assess repertoire richness: RTK rarefaction, the Chao1 estimator, and Recon v2.1 estimates of unobserved clonotypes. OLGA was used to compute generation probabilities for all TCRbeta clonotypes that the gDNA method yielded from a handful of donors. TCRdb retrieved this table from immuneACCESS and kept in-frame rearrangements only. Not all clones are present; in checked studies, unresolved V genes account for under half, and no reason is known for the remainder. The DNA was the basis for D and trimming; V, J and clone size are from that table. The table for this sample lists about 2.5 million clones; 85% to 95% of them were counted only once. Of the sample, about 0.36% falls within the top ten clones.

This sample stems from a study of shared clonotypes between healthy human individuals (dated by TCRdb to 2018 to 2020). Regarding the research as a whole: The cohort comprised two women and a few men aged 18 to 49 years. For each donor, CD4 naive and CD4 memory were each run on three plates, CD8 naive on two plates, and CD8 memory on one plate. To estimate repertoire size and how much clonotypes are shared between individuals, the study performed deep sequencing of blood TCR repertoires from about five healthy adults. Different laboratories and diverse techniques were used to prepare libraries and sequence TCR repertoires, to increase sequencing depth and limit assay-specific biases. Each donor's leukapheresis produced roughly between roughly 0.9 and 8.9 billion PBMCs. Study-wide findings and limitations: Pairwise subsampling indicated that sequencing depth was expected to affect the degree of clonotype sharing among donors. Compared with non-shared clonotypes, the clonotypes found in all four sorted-subset donors had higher generation probabilities. Incomplete sequencing was indicated by rarefaction of sorted-subset datasets, despite the large sequencing depth. Sampling was limited to blood, and TCR repertoires in tissue likely differ from TCR repertoires in blood. Across four donors, roughly 5.1% of naive CD4, roughly 3.4% of naive CD8, about 2% of memory CD4, and under 0.45% of memory CD8 clonotypes were shared. Because the study included only a small number of donors, the genetic and exposure-history diversity represented was limited. Larger estimated clonotype richness was generally found for naive subsets than for memory subsets.

The source is a man aged 18 to 29 in good health. Some clones in this sample may be carry-over from other donors' samples. The sequence joins TRBV7-3 to TRBJ2-1; TRBD2 aligns with 8 central bases. Sequenced material: naive CD4+ T cells from PBMCs. The cell subset or site label here, explained by the study, means: CD45RA+ positively selected. The encoded CDR3 is CASSLTSAGDRNEQFF. The DNA is as follows: TGTGCCAGCAGCTTAACATCAGCGGGAGACAGGAATGAGCAGTTCTTC.